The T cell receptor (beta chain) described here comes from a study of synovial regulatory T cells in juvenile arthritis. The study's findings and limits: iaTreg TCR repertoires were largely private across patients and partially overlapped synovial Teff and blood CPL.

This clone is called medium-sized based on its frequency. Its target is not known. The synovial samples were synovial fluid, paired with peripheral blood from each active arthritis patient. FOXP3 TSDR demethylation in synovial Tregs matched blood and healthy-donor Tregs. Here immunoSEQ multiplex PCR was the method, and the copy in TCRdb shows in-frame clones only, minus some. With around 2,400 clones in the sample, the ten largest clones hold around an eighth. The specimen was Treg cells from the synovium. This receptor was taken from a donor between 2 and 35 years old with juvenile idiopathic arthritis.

The CDR3 loop is CASSRDRDQPQHF. V gene TRBV5-4 combines with J gene TRBJ1-5. The germline CDR1 and CDR2 sequences are SGHNT and YYREEE (reference sequence). The CDR3 has 13 amino acids. The coding DNA is unavailable.